These T cell receptor beta chains were read from a single sample in a study of T cell responses to AZD1222 COVID-19 vaccine. Repertoires were generated with immunoSEQ multiplex PCR, while TCRdb's copy carries only in-frame clones and drops some. This table has around 140,000 clones, about 93% appearing once. The specimen was peripheral blood, collected on day 0 of AZD1222 vaccination. These receptors all come from an adult in good health. The CDR3 runs from the conserved cysteine through the conserved F or W. D genes are given only for firm matches.

j_gene: TRBJ2-1
d_gene: TRBD2
v_gene: TRBV15
CDR3aa: CATSPVGSGSRYNEQFF

j_gene: TRBJ1-6
d_gene: .
v_gene: TRBV6-5
CDR3aa: CASSSGRPYNSPLHF

j_gene: TRBJ2-1
d_gene: .
v_gene: TRBV7-2
CDR3aa: CASSLGGALANEQFF

j_gene: TRBJ2-7
d_gene: TRBD2
v_gene: TRBV5-1
CDR3aa: CASSLGTSGIYEQYF

j_gene: TRBJ2-4
d_gene: .
v_gene: TRBV19
CDR3aa: CASSIWAGLAKNIQYF

j_gene: TRBJ1-1
d_gene: TRBD1
v_gene: TRBV6-5
CDR3aa: CASNREGAHTEAFF

j_gene: TRBJ1-2
d_gene: TRBD1
v_gene: TRBV29-1
CDR3aa: CSVERGLNGYTF

j_gene: TRBJ1-2
d_gene: TRBD1
v_gene: TRBV6-5
CDR3aa: CASSYSSNRGDGYTF

j_gene: TRBJ2-3
d_gene: .
v_gene: TRBV7-2
CDR3aa: CASSSQRSTDTQYF

j_gene: TRBJ1-6
d_gene: .
v_gene: TRBV21-1
CDR3aa: CASSPDHNSPLHF

j_gene: TRBJ2-7
d_gene: .
v_gene: TRBV4-3
CDR3aa: CASSQEFARYYEQYF

j_gene: TRBJ1-4
d_gene: TRBD1
v_gene: TRBV15
CDR3aa: CATSRDPRTGGEKLFF

j_gene: TRBJ2-7
d_gene: .
v_gene: TRBV6-5
CDR3aa: CASSYQEGGSYEQYF

j_gene: TRBJ2-2
d_gene: TRBD2
v_gene: TRBV27
CDR3aa: CASSNSGLYTGELFF

j_gene: TRBJ1-5
d_gene: TRBD1
v_gene: TRBV19
CDR3aa: CASNMGQTWEPQHF

j_gene: TRBJ1-1
d_gene: TRBD1
v_gene: TRBV10-3
CDR3aa: CAISSHPPGTVNTEAFF

j_gene: TRBJ2-7
d_gene: TRBD2
v_gene: TRBV27
CDR3aa: CASSSRLAHSYEQYF

j_gene: TRBJ2-7
d_gene: TRBD1
v_gene: TRBV5-1
CDR3aa: CASSFETGASNEQYF

j_gene: TRBJ2-3
d_gene: .
v_gene: TRBV4-3
CDR3aa: CASSQSYARTEDTQYF

j_gene: TRBJ2-3
d_gene: .
v_gene: TRBV9
CDR3aa: CASSSPWAADTQYF

j_gene: TRBJ2-5
d_gene: .
v_gene: TRBV2
CDR3aa: CASTWVQETQYF

j_gene: TRBJ1-5
d_gene: TRBD1
v_gene: TRBV28
CDR3aa: CASRVGTGSNQPQHF

j_gene: TRBJ2-7
d_gene: .
v_gene: TRBV19
CDR3aa: CASSRGPSYEQYF

j_gene: TRBJ1-5
d_gene: .
v_gene: TRBV5-3
CDR3aa: CARSRGTPNQPQHF

j_gene: TRBJ2-3
d_gene: .
v_gene: TRBV7-2
CDR3aa: CASSLSFFTDTQYF

j_gene: TRBJ2-7
d_gene: TRBD2
v_gene: TRBV6-5
CDR3aa: CAGGRDSYEQYF